The 3 T cell receptor beta chains below come from one sample, sequenced in a study of blood T cell repertoires in COVID-19. Assay used: immunoSEQ multiplex PCR; TCRdb lists only in-frame clones, some missing. This sample has over 100,000 clones; over 65% occur once, and the top ten carry around a sixth. Sequenced material: peripheral blood. These receptors all stem from a woman aged 60-75 years with acute or convalescent COVID-19.

The gene calls are TRBV6-1 and TRBJ1-2; 8 positions match TRBD1. J lost 8 bases, V lost 4 bases, and 21 bases had no gene match. The CDR3 has 18 residues. Germline values: CDR1 MNHNS, CDR2 SASEGT. The CDR3 loop reads CASSVLLGTGSKGMGYTF. As DNA, the CDR3 is TGTGCCAGCAGTGTGCTGCTGGGGACAGGTTCGAAGGGAATGGGCTACACCTTC.

This sequence joins TRBV29-1 and TRBJ2-1, with 7 bases identical to TRBD1. Per the germline V gene, CDR1 is SQVTM and CDR2 is ANQGSEA. The CDR3 loop spans 13 amino acids. V lost 4 bases and J lost 5; bases outside the gene matches: 5. The CDR3 sequence: CSVGVGGNNEQFF. CDR3 nucleotide sequence: TGCAGCGTTGGTGTAGGGGGCAACAATGAGCAGTTCTTC.

V is TRBV7-9 and J is TRBJ2-3; TRBD2 aligns across 8 bases. V was pared by 4 bases and J by 2 bases, with 8 bases of the junction left unmatched. CDR1 and CDR2 (germline): SEHNR, FQNEAQ (reference sequence). CDR3 length: 16 residues. CDR3 in amino acids: CASSSSGRGATDTQYF. The CDR3 DNA is TGTGCCAGCAGCTCCAGTGGGCGGGGGGCCACAGATACGCAGTATTTT.